The next 27 T cell receptor beta chains were all read from a single sample in a study of T-cell reconstitution after alpha-beta-depleted transplantation in children. Unique molecular identifiers were incorporated into the prepared TCRbeta library. TCRdb redid the calling of the PCR reads with MiXCR, one entry per CDR3 protein. This table holds about 610,000 distinct CDR3 sequences, 8% to 11% found once. The source was PBMCs from the stem cell graft donor, collected from the stem cell graft. All receptors come from a human donor who donated a stem cell graft to a child with acute myeloid leukemia.

The V call is TRBV20-1, the J call TRBJ2-5; D is perhaps TRBD2 (6 bases). The CDR3 is made up of 14 amino acids. Germline CDR1 reads DFQATT; CDR2 reads SNEGSKA (reference sequence). V lost 5 bases and J lost 1, with 14 bases in between. CDR3 loop: CSAPRGAGQETQYF. Here the CDR3 DNA reads TGCAGTGCTCCCCGGGGAGCGGGCCAAGAGACCCAGTACTTC.

The rearrangement uses TRBV20-1 and TRBJ2-7; maybe TRBD1 (6 bases). CDR3 length: 12 residues. Trimming removed 5 bases at V and 2 bases at J, with 10 bases between. Germline-derived CDR1 and CDR2 are DFQATT and SNEGSKA (reference sequence). The chain's CDR3 is CSAARDTYEQYF. CDR3 sequence (DNA): TGCAGTGCTGCCCGGGACACCTACGAGCAGTACTTC.

The table lists this clonotype with a few counts. The genes are TRBV7-8 and TRBJ2-1; D gene uncertain. Trimming pared 2 bases from V and 2 bases from J, leaving 10 bases between. Germline assignment: CDR1 SGHVS and CDR2 FQNEAQ. This CDR3 region has 15 residues. The CDR3 reads CASSLYREAYNEQFF. The DNA for the CDR3 is TGTGCCAGCAGCTTATACAGAGAGGCCTACAATGAGCAGTTCTTC.

This clonotype was seen at least ten times. The chain is built from TRBV20-1 and TRBJ2-1; 7 bases are a match to TRBD2. Germline V CDR1 and CDR2: DFQATT, SNEGSKA (reference sequence). The CDR3 contains 16 residues. J lost 7 bases, V lost 1 base, and 13 bases had no gene match. The CDR3 coding sequence is TGCAGTGCTAGAGCCCATTCTAGCGGCCGGAGGAATGAGCAGTTCTTC. Amino acid sequence: CSARAHSSGRRNEQFF.

This clonotype has a count of ten or more. The V and J genes are TRBV6-1 and TRBJ1-2; D unclear. Germline V gives CDR1 MNHNS, CDR2 SASEGT. CDR3 length equals 13 residues. The V end lost 5 bases, the J end lost 3 bases, and 10 bases lay between the germline ends. CDR3 region: CASSKTRDYGYTF. The DNA of the CDR3 is TGTGCCAGCAGTAAGACCCGTGACTATGGCTACACCTTC.

The sample holds many counts of this clonotype. The chain recombines TRBV4-3 with TRBJ2-1; possibly TRBD2 for D (6 bases). Germline V lookup: CDR1 LGHNA, CDR2 YSLEER. This CDR3 region has 17 residues. Trimming pared 0 bases from V and 2 bases from J, leaving 14 bases between. CDR3 nucleotide sequence: TGCGCCAGCAGCCAAGATCTAGGAGGGGACCCCTACAATGAGCAGTTCTTC. This sequence encodes CASSQDLGGDPYNEQFF.

The sample holds a few counts of this clonotype. This chain connects TRBV6-5 to TRBJ1-6; 10 bases fit TRBD1. Per germline, CDR1 MNHEY and CDR2 SVGAGI. The CDR3 covers 17 residues. V gave up 2 bases and J gave up 9 bases; unmatched junction bases: 10. The CDR3 coding sequence is TGTGCCAGCAGTTACAGAACGACAGGGGGCAAGGGTTCACCCCTCCACTTT. Encoded protein: CASSYRTTGGKGSPLHF.

In its sample, this clonotype was seen many times. The chain recombines TRBV4-2 with TRBJ2-7; TRBD2 matches at 8 bases. The germline V gene has CDR1 LGHNA and CDR2 YNFKEQ. This CDR3 region has 17 residues. V lost 4 bases and J lost 4; bases outside the gene matches: 15. The CDR3: CASSPPTSGGLPYEQYF. The CDR3 coding sequence is TGTGCCAGCAGCCCCCCTACTAGCGGAGGTCTTCCATACGAGCAGTACTTC.

The V call is TRBV6-2 or TRBV6-3, the J call TRBJ2-2, with 12 bases that match TRBD2. V trimming: 6 bases; J trimming: 3 bases; junction bases outside the gene matches: 8. Germline values: CDR1 MNHEY, CDR2 SVGEGT. The CDR3 totals 17 residues. The CDR3 loop is CASSHPGLAGYTGELFF. The DNA for the CDR3 is TGTGCCAGCAGCCACCCGGGACTAGCGGGTTACACCGGGGAGCTGTTTTTT.

The rearrangement uses TRBV6-6 and TRBJ2-7, with D perhaps TRBD2 (6 bases). Per germline, CDR1 MNHNY and CDR2 SVGAGI (reference sequence). CDR3 length: 13 amino acids. Trimming removed 0 bases at V and 7 bases at J, with 10 bases between. DNA of the CDR3: TGTGCCAGCAGTTACTCGCGGGGATGGGAGCAGTACTTC. This translates into CASSYSRGWEQYF.

The rearrangement joins TRBV6-1 to TRBJ2-2; possibly TRBD2 for D (6 bases). V shed 7 bases and J shed 5 bases, with 8 bases lying between them. The CDR3 covers 12 residues. Germline values: CDR1 MNHNS, CDR2 SASEGT. The CDR3 reads CASKEGTGELFF. The CDR3 DNA is TGTGCCAGCAAGGAGGGGACCGGGGAGCTGTTTTTT.

The sample holds many counts of this clonotype. The gene calls are TRBV12-3 or TRBV12-4 and TRBJ1-5; possible D gene TRBD1, 5 bases. CDR3 length equals 13 residues. Trimming shortened V by 1 base and J by 7 bases, and 8 bases separated the two germline ends. For the CDR3, the DNA is TGTGCCAGCAGTTTAGAGTGGGGCCAGCCCCAGCATTTT. This translates into CASSLEWGQPQHF.

This clonotype was seen more than once but under ten times. CDR3 loop: CASSQGGKVYNEQFF. DNA of the CDR3: TGTGCCAGCAGCCAAGGGGGCAAGGTCTACAATGAGCAGTTCTTC. The chain has TRBV6-2 or TRBV6-3 and TRBJ2-1; 7 bases are a match to TRBD1. This CDR3 contains 15 residues. Germline trimming cut 6 bases from V and 3 bases from J; bases unmatched to any gene: 8. Germline assignment: CDR1 MNHEY and CDR2 SVGEGT.

This clonotype occurred many times. This chain joins TRBV6-1 and TRBJ2-7; 9 bases agree with TRBD1. After removal of 8 bases from V and 3 bases from J, the junction contained 8 bases not matched to a gene. There are 14 residues in the CDR3. Germline CDR1 MNHNS, CDR2 SASEGT. Here the CDR3 DNA reads TGTGCCAGCGGCCCCGGGACAGGGATCTACGAGCAGTACTTC. Its protein product is CASGPGTGIYEQYF.

This clonotype was counted many times. The chain recombines TRBV28 with TRBJ1-3, with 7 bases that match TRBD1. This CDR3 spans 16 amino acids. Losses at the gene ends were 4 bases for V and 2 bases for J; bases not matched to a gene: 8. Germline V gene lookup returns CDR1 MDHEN and CDR2 SYDVKM. This chain's CDR3 is CASSSPGGNPGNTIYF. CDR3 coding DNA: TGTGCCAGCAGTTCCCCAGGGGGGAACCCTGGAAACACCATATATTTT.

This clonotype occurred many times. V gene TRBV24-1 combines with J gene TRBJ2-1, with 13 nucleotides matching TRBD2. V shed 9 bases, J shed 7 bases, and the junction held 5 bases outside the gene matches. CDR1 is KGHDR, CDR2 SFDVKD, per germline. The CDR3 loop spans 14 amino acids. The CDR3 DNA is TGTGCCACCGGAGGACTAGCGGGAGATAATGAGCAGTTCTTC. Translating gives CATGGLAGDNEQFF.

This clonotype was counted ten times or more. This sequence joins TRBV28 and TRBJ1-6, with D uncertain. V lost 8 bases and J lost 7, with 15 bases in between. Germline V gene data show CDR1 as MDHEN and CDR2 as SYDVKM. The CDR3 is 14 residues long. CDR3 protein: CASLRALLNSPLHF. DNA of the CDR3: TGTGCCAGCCTGAGGGCCCTACTAAATTCACCCCTCCACTTT.

This clonotype was counted a few times. The rearrangement uses TRBV20-1 and TRBJ2-7; D is unresolved. This CDR3 has 14 residues. Germline V lookup: CDR1 DFQATT, CDR2 SNEGSKA (reference sequence). The V and J ends lost 5 bases and 3 bases respectively, with 17 bases between them. CDR3 amino acids: CSAGGRTGHYEQYF. The CDR3 coding sequence is TGCAGTGCTGGCGGTCGTACGGGTCACTACGAGCAGTACTTC.

This sequence joins TRBV7-2 and TRBJ1-2, with 7 bases matching TRBD1. Germline V gives CDR1 SGHTA, CDR2 FQGNSA. The junction had 6 bases not matched to a gene; V was cut back by 5 bases and J by 3 bases. The CDR3 has 14 amino acids. CDR3: CASSLQGSDYGYTF. The DNA of the CDR3 is TGTGCCAGCAGCCTACAGGGGTCTGACTATGGCTACACCTTC.

This clonotype was seen ten or more times. The chain employs TRBV20-1 and TRBJ1-1; the match to TRBD1 covers 10 bases. The V gene's germline CDR1 is DFQATT and CDR2 SNEGSKA (reference sequence). The CDR3 is made up of 14 amino acids. With 5 bases clipped from V and 6 bases from J, the junction kept 9 bases outside the gene matches. CDR3: CSAGGTGTGAEAFF. The CDR3 DNA follows: TGCAGTGCTGGGGGCACCGGGACAGGGGCTGAAGCTTTCTTT.

The rearrangement uses TRBV6-1 and TRBJ1-1, with D possibly matching TRBD1 (5 bases). The V gene's germline CDR1 is MNHNS and CDR2 SASEGT. There are 14 residues in the CDR3. Trimming removed 5 bases at V and 7 bases at J, with 17 bases between. In DNA, the CDR3 is TGTGCCAGCAGTCGGGGACGGGGAATGGGTGAAGCTTTCTTT. It encodes CASSRGRGMGEAFF.

This clonotype came up a few times. The chain combines TRBV5-1 with TRBJ2-7; the D is unclear. V dropped 3 bases and J dropped 5 bases, with 12 bases sitting between them. CDR3 length equals 13 residues. Per germline, CDR1 SGHRS and CDR2 YFSETQ. CDR3 sequence reads: CASSWGFINEQYF. CDR3 in DNA: TGCGCCAGCAGCTGGGGATTTATTAACGAGCAGTACTTC.

CDR3 loop: CSATVPYEQYF. The CDR3 bases are TGCAGCGCCACAGTTCCCTACGAGCAGTACTTC. The chain combines TRBV29-1 with TRBJ2-7, with unresolved D. The germline V and J ends were trimmed by 7 bases and 2 bases, with 9 bases remaining between them. CDR3 length: 11 amino acids. Per germline, CDR1 SQVTM and CDR2 ANQGSEA.

This clonotype was found a few times. This chain links TRBV7-3 with TRBJ2-1; D gene uncertain. CDR1 SGHTA and CDR2 FQGTGA come from the germline V gene. Trimming took 0 bases from V and 3 from J, leaving 12 bases between them. CDR3 length: 16 amino acids. CDR3 residues: CASSLTSGEVYNEQFF. The CDR3 bases are TGTGCCAGCAGCTTAACGTCTGGCGAGGTCTACAATGAGCAGTTCTTC.

There are a few counts of this clonotype. The chain has TRBV6-1 and TRBJ2-2, with TRBD2 matching 10 bases. The CDR3 has 15 amino acids. The V segment lost 7 bases and the J segment 10 bases; nucleotides outside the gene matches: 12. Germline-derived CDR1 and CDR2 are MNHNS and SASEGT. CDR3 DNA: TGTGCCAGCATCGATAGGCTAGCGGGAGAAGTGGAGCTGTTTTTT. This codes for CASIDRLAGEVELFF.

V and J are TRBV27 and TRBJ2-1; no clear D. Per the germline V gene, CDR1 is MNHEY and CDR2 is SMNVEV (reference sequence). The length of the CDR3 is 12 residues. The V end was cut by 5 bases, the J end by 2 bases, with 4 bases between. In DNA form, the CDR3 reads TGTGCCAGCAGTCATGCCTACAATGAGCAGTTCTTC. As protein: CASSHAYNEQFF.

This clonotype was observed at least ten times. The genes are TRBV6-5 and TRBJ1-1; possibly TRBD1 for D (5 bases). Trimming took off 10 bases at V and 5 bases at J, with 17 bases between the two ends. Germline V gene data show CDR1 as MNHEY and CDR2 as SVGAGI. This CDR3 is built from 13 residues. As DNA, the CDR3 is TGTGCCACGAAGATGGGGGATCGGACTGAAGCTTTCTTT. Its translation is CATKMGDRTEAFF.